These 10 T cell receptor beta chains were sequenced from one sample in a study of T cells in women clearing cervical HPV infection. Only in-frame clones appear in the TCRdb table, and some are missing; sequencing was by immunoSEQ multiplex PCR. The repertoire table contains tens of thousands of clones. The specimen was blood buffy coat. The receptors stem from a woman aged 18 to 75 with a cervical HPV16 infection that either progressed to CIN3+ or cleared (not recorded which).

Comments on this clone: The read ends 3 residues shy of where the CDR3 ends; the end is completed using the germline J gene. This chain joins TRBV30 and TRBJ2-3, with D tentatively TRBD2 (5 bases). The CDR3 loop spans 13 amino acids. Germline CDR1 reads GTSNPN; CDR2 reads SVGIG (reference sequence). Trimming removed 5 bases at V and 6 bases at J, with 15 bases between. CDR3 sequence: CAWELGRGDTQYF. The sequenced part of the CDR3 DNA is TGTGCCTGGGAGTTAGGCAGAGGGGATACG.

The CDR3 sequence: CASSQTGGASWTEAFF. Incomplete CDR3 DNA: TGTGCCAGCAGCCAAACAGGGGGCGCGAGTTGGACTGAA. The chain is built from TRBV7-6 and TRBJ1-1, with 9 bases aligning to TRBD1. The read terminates 3 residues before the CDR3 end, so the remaining end is supplied by the germline J gene. Looked up from germline, CDR1 is SGHVS and CDR2 is FNYEAQ. J gave up 5 bases and V 5 bases, and 12 bases lay outside the gene matches. This CDR3 is 16 amino acids long.

Of note for this clone: The DNA ends 3 residues before the CDR3 does, and the rest of the CDR3 is filled in from the germline J gene. J is TRBJ2-1 and V is TRBV7-3; 12 nucleotides align to TRBD2. Germline V gene lookup returns CDR1 SGHTA and CDR2 FQGTGA. There are 15 residues in the CDR3. The J segment lost 4 bases and the V segment lost 5 bases, leaving 3 bases of the junction unmatched. The CDR3 DNA, read in part, is TGTGCCAGCAGCCCGACTAGCGGGGGATACAATGAG. Residues: CASSPTSGGYNE. The full CDR3 reads CASSPTSGGYNEQFF.

As for this clone: The read terminates 3 residues before the CDR3 end, so the remaining end is supplied by the germline J gene. This sequence joins TRBV5-1 and TRBJ2-4; 7 nucleotides agree with TRBD1. Germline values: CDR1 SGHRS, CDR2 YFSETQ. The CDR3 is made up of 12 amino acids. This chain's CDR3 is CASSQDRYGQYF. The covered CDR3 bases are TGCGCCAGCAGCCAGGACAGGTATGGT.

Note on this clone: Read coverage stops 3 residues before the CDR3 terminus; the germline J gene supplies the remainder. The V gene is TRBV29-1, the J gene TRBJ2-7, with 9 bases lining up with TRBD1. Germline trimming cut 0 bases from V and 4 bases from J; bases unmatched to any gene: 4. The length of the CDR3 is 14 residues. Looked up from germline, CDR1 is SQVTM and CDR2 is ANQGSEA. Incomplete CDR3 DNA: TGCAGCGTTGAAGAGGGGACAGGGTTGTACGAG. Protein product: CSVEEGTGLYE. The whole CDR3 sequence is CSVEEGTGLYEQYF.

With respect to this clone: Read sequence stops 3 residues before the CDR3 end, and the germline J gene provides the missing end. This chain uses TRBV6-2 or TRBV6-3 with TRBJ1-1; 7 nucleotides align to TRBD1. CDR1 and CDR2 (germline): MNHEY, SVGEGT. The CDR3 spans 12 residues. CDR3 sequence: CASSQSTGEAFF. Incomplete CDR3 DNA: TGTGCCAGCAGTCAGTCGACAGGGGAA.

With regard to this clone: The read finishes 3 residues shy of the CDR3 end, and the germline J gene is used to complete it. The rearrangement uses TRBV7-9 and TRBJ2-4; tentatively, D is TRBD1 (6 bases). Looked up from germline, CDR1 is SEHNR and CDR2 is FQNEAQ (reference sequence). There are 14 residues in the CDR3. The part of the CDR3 DNA that was read is TGTGCCAGCAGTGCCCCGGGACACCTCTATGGT. This sequence encodes CASSAPGHLYG. The whole CDR3 is CASSAPGHLYGQYF.

Remarks on this clone: With the read ending 3 residues before the CDR3 end, the germline J gene is used to fill in that end. The chain combines TRBV7-6 with TRBJ2-2; 8 positions match TRBD1. The CDR3 spans 16 residues. V lost 1 base to trimming and J lost 4 bases; unmatched junction nucleotides: 5. Looked up from germline, CDR1 is SGHVS and CDR2 is FNYEAQ. This CDR3 reads CASSLVSGGSTGELFF. The sequenced part of the CDR3 DNA is TGTGCCAGCAGCTTAGTCTCAGGGGGCAGCACCGGGGAG.

For this clone: The CDR3 end is not reached by the read, which stops 3 residues before it; the germline J gene fills it in. This chain links TRBV7-9 with TRBJ1-2; possible D gene TRBD1, 5 bases. Per germline, CDR1 SEHNR and CDR2 FQNEAQ (reference sequence). This CDR3 comprises 12 residues. Partial CDR3 DNA: TGTGCCAGCAGTCCCGGGACGGGGGAC. Residues: CASSPGTGD. The whole CDR3 protein reads CASSPGTGDYTF.

Points on this clone: The read halts 3 residues ahead of the CDR3 end, with the missing end drawn from the germline J gene. This sequence joins TRBV27 and TRBJ2-3; 7 positions match TRBD1. V was clipped by 10 bases and J by 4 bases; unmatched bases: 8. Germline V CDR1 and CDR2: MNHEY, SMNVEV (reference sequence). This CDR3 is 13 amino acids long. The CDR3 DNA, read in part, is TGTGCCACCCAGACAGGGTACGCAGATACG. Translation gives CATQTGYADT. The whole CDR3 sequence reads CATQTGYADTQYF.